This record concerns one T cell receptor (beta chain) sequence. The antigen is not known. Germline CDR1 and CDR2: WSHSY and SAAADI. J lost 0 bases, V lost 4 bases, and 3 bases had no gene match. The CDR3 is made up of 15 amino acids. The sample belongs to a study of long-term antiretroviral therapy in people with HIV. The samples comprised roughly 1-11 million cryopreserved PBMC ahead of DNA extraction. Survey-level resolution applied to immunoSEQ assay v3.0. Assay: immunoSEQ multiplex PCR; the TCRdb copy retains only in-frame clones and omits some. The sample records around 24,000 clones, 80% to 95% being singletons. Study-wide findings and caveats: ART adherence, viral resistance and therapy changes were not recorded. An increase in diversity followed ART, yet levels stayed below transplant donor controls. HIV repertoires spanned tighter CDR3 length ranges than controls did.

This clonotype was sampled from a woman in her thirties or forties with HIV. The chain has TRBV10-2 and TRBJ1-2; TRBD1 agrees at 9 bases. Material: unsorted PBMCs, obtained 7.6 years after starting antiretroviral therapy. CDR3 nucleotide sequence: TGCGCCAGCAGTGGGACAGGGGAAGCTAACTATGGCTACACCTTC. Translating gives CASSGTGEANYGYTF.